This TCR beta chain was sequenced for a study of blood T cell repertoires in COVID-19. Study context: Italy, Spain and the United States were the sources of the convalescent and acute COVID-19 samples.

Germline values: CDR1 SGHNT, CDR2 YYREEE (reference sequence). V trimming: 5 bases; J trimming: 1 base; junction bases outside the gene matches: 5. There are 16 residues in the CDR3. Per the original data handling: Reference gene primer amplification yielded estimated nucleated cell counts. Sequencing used immunoSEQ multiplex PCR; TCRdb keeps in-frame clones, though not all of them. The V and J calls and clone size come from that table; D and trimming were worked out from the DNA. Among about 100,000 clones listed, around 86% were seen once. This clonotype was sampled from a man in his 60s with acute or convalescent COVID-19. Sequenced: peripheral blood. The chain is built from TRBV5-4 and TRBJ2-2; 10 positions agree with TRBD2. As DNA, the CDR3 is TGTGCCAGCAGTTACTTAGCGGGGGGGAACACCGGGGAGCTGTTTTTT. This gives the protein CASSYLAGGNTGELFF. Using reference TRBV5-4 and TRBJ2-2 for the parts outside the CDR3, the full variable domain is ETGVTQSPTHLIKTRGQQVTLRCSSQSGHNTVSWYQQALGQGPQFIFQYYREEENGRGNFPPRFSGLQFPNYSSELNVNALELDDSALYLCASSYLAGGNTGELFFGEGSRLTVL.